A single sample is the source of the 18 T cell receptor beta chains below, sequenced in a study of blood T cell repertoires in COVID-19. The data were produced by immunoSEQ multiplex PCR, yet TCRdb's version contains in-frame clones alone and is incomplete. This table holds over 250,000 clones, 80% to 90% found once. The sample taken for sequencing was PBMCs or T cells enriched from blood (not recorded which). Receptors originate from a woman aged 18-29 years who had recovered from COVID-19.

The rearrangement joins TRBV7-9 to TRBJ1-1; D gene ambiguous. Trimming stripped 5 bases from V and 0 bases from J, with 10 bases between. This CDR3 has 14 residues. Germline V gene data show CDR1 as SEHNR and CDR2 as FQNEAQ (reference sequence). This CDR3 is CASSPARVNTEAFF. The CDR3 nucleotides are TGTGCCAGCAGCCCCGCCCGGGTGAACACTGAAGCTTTCTTT.

Comments on this clone: Germline and junction disagree at one end, which may indicate a read error. This chain connects TRBV4-1 to TRBJ2-6, with 7 nucleotides matching TRBD1. Germline loops: CDR1 MGHRA, CDR2 YSYEKL. CDR3 length: 15 residues. The CDR3 here is CASSPDRAGANVLAF. The CDR3 nucleotides read TGCGCCAGCAGTCCAGACAGGGCTGGGGCCAACGTCCTGGCTTTC.

In this sample, this clone turned up many times. This rearrangement joins TRBV5-6 to TRBJ2-7, with D perhaps TRBD1 (6 bases). This CDR3 contains 14 residues. Germline CDR1 and CDR2: SGHDT and YYEEEE. Trimming took 1 base from V and 1 from J, leaving 9 bases between them. The CDR3 DNA follows: TGTGCCAGCAGCTTGCAGGGGATTTCCTACGAGCAGTACTTC. Its protein product is CASSLQGISYEQYF.

The chain recombines TRBV10-3 with TRBJ1-3, with 7 bases aligning to TRBD1. V lost 6 bases and J lost 2; bases outside the gene matches: 4. This CDR3 spans 14 amino acids. The germline CDR1 and CDR2 sequences are ENHRY and SYGVKD. The chain's CDR3 is CAIRPQGAGNTIYF. For the CDR3, the DNA is TGTGCCATCAGACCGCAGGGGGCTGGAAACACCATATATTTT.

Note on this clone: The junction departs from the called germline gene at one end, perhaps through a read error. The chain recombines TRBV6-5 with TRBJ2-7, with TRBD1 identical over 8 bases. Germline lookup yields CDR1 MNHEY and CDR2 SVGAGI. The CDR3 length is 13 residues. Written as DNA, the CDR3 is TGTGCCAGCAGGAACCGGGACAGGACAGTTCCGAACTTC. Protein: CASRNRDRTVPNF.

The chain combines TRBV27 with TRBJ2-1; D gene unclear. Germline V lookup: CDR1 MNHEY, CDR2 SMNVEV (reference sequence). V lost 7 bases and J lost 4, with 11 bases in between. This CDR3 region has 13 residues. CDR3 region: CASMSGLYNEQFF. The CDR3 DNA sequence: TGTGCCAGCATGTCAGGTCTGTACAATGAGCAGTTCTTC.

This clone was seen only a few times. The chain links TRBV7-9 to TRBJ2-1, with TRBD2 matching 7 bases. Germline V lookup: CDR1 SEHNR, CDR2 FQNEAQ (reference sequence). The CDR3 contains 16 residues. With V trimmed by 2 bases and J by 5 bases, 9 bases remained unmatched. The CDR3 DNA reads as TGTGCCAGCAGCTTATTAACGGGAGGCGCGAACAATGAGCAGTTCTTC. It yields the protein CASSLLTGGANNEQFF.

The chain recombines TRBV5-5 with TRBJ1-2; the match to TRBD1 covers 7 bases. The trim removed 2 bases at V and 5 bases at J, leaving 3 bases unmatched. Germline V gene lookup returns CDR1 SGHKS and CDR2 YYEKEE (reference sequence). The CDR3 runs to 13 residues. The CDR3 reads CASSFGTAYGYTF. CDR3 nucleotide sequence: TGTGCCAGCAGCTTCGGGACAGCTTATGGCTACACCTTC.

This sequence joins TRBV4-3 and TRBJ2-2; TRBD2 aligns across 13 bases. J was trimmed by 4 bases and V by 5 bases; bases with no gene match: 13. Germline values: CDR1 LGHNA, CDR2 YSLEER. The CDR3 sequence is 19 residues long. The CDR3 loop is CASSAQLAGGLGGTGELFF. Here the CDR3 DNA reads TGCGCCAGCAGCGCCCAACTAGCGGGAGGGCTGGGTGGCACCGGGGAGCTGTTTTTT.

This clone was seen once. The chain couples TRBV19 to TRBJ2-3, with D possibly matching TRBD2 (5 bases). The CDR3 length is 13 residues. The germline CDR1 and CDR2 sequences are LNHDA and SQIVND (reference sequence). The V and J ends lost 4 bases and 4 bases respectively, with 9 bases between them. The CDR3 bases are TGTGCCAGTAGTACCCGTAGCGCAGATACGCAGTATTTT. Residues: CASSTRSADTQYF.

This clone was observed a few times. The rearrangement uses TRBV20-1 and TRBJ1-4; D is undetermined. Germline values: CDR1 DFQATT, CDR2 SNEGSKA (reference sequence). The germline V and J ends were trimmed by 3 bases and 4 bases, with 6 bases remaining between them. The CDR3 has 12 residues. The CDR3 spells CSASVHNEKLFF. The CDR3 DNA reads as TGCAGTGCTAGTGTACATAATGAAAAACTGTTTTTT.

The chain is built from TRBV9 and TRBJ1-1; D is undetermined. Germline V gives CDR1 SGDLS, CDR2 YYNGEE. V was trimmed by 0 bases and J by 4 bases, leaving 10 bases between them. CDR3 length: 14 residues. CDR3 DNA sequence: TGTGCCAGCAGCGTAGGAGGGATCCGCACTGAAGCTTTCTTT. Encoded protein: CASSVGGIRTEAFF.

V and J are TRBV28 and TRBJ1-1; D perhaps matches TRBD1 (6 bases). In germline, CDR1 is MDHEN, CDR2 SYDVKM. This CDR3 comprises 13 residues. Trimming stripped 6 bases from V and 14 bases from J, with 22 bases between. The CDR3: CASRVPGQPRIFF. DNA of the CDR3: TGTGCCAGCAGAGTGCCCGGACAGCCCCGGATCTTCTTT.

The chain couples TRBV14 to TRBJ1-1; no definite D call. This CDR3 is 12 amino acids long. CDR1 and CDR2 from the germline V gene are SGHDN and FVKESK. Trimming cost V 1 base and J 9 bases, with 9 bases left between them. The CDR3 reads CASSQVSQKAFF. The CDR3 DNA reads as TGTGCCAGCAGCCAAGTATCCCAGAAAGCTTTCTTT.

This sequence joins TRBV9 and TRBJ2-3, with TRBD2 matching over 8 bases. CDR1 is SGDLS, CDR2 YYNGEE, per germline. With V trimmed by 6 bases and J by 0 bases, 6 bases remained unmatched. The length of the CDR3 is 15 residues. The CDR3 reads CASTRGGTSTDTQYF. The CDR3, as DNA: TGTGCCAGCACCCGGGGGGGTACTAGCACAGATACGCAGTATTTT.

The rearrangement links TRBV28 to TRBJ1-3; no definite D call. Germline-derived CDR1 and CDR2 are MDHEN and SYDVKM. The CDR3 consists of 16 residues. Trimming took off 1 base at V and 3 bases at J, with 13 bases between the two ends. As DNA, the CDR3 is TGTGCCAGCAGTTTATTCTCAGATGGTTTTGGAAACACCATATATTTT. It is translated as CASSLFSDGFGNTIYF.

This clone was found once. J is TRBJ1-1 and V is TRBV18, with D hard to call. V shed 2 bases and J shed 1 base, with 8 bases lying between them. The CDR3 runs 14 residues. Germline CDR1 reads KGHSH; CDR2 reads LQKENI. The CDR3 coding sequence is TGTGCCAGCTCACCATTACGGGGGAACACTGAAGCTTTCTTT. Translation: CASSPLRGNTEAFF.

V is TRBV6-2 or TRBV6-3 and J is TRBJ2-3, with 8 positions matching TRBD2. Germline assignment: CDR1 MNHEY and CDR2 SVGEGT. CDR3 length: 19 residues. V was pared by 1 base and J by 2 bases, with 14 bases of the junction left unmatched. CDR3 nucleotide sequence: TGTGCCAGCAGTTACTACAGTCTCCTAGCGGGCTATGACACAGATACGCAGTATTTT. Protein sequence: CASSYYSLLAGYDTDTQYF.